These T cell receptor beta chains were read from a single sample in a study of T cell changes during pregnancy in multiple sclerosis. Sequenced by immunoSEQ multiplex PCR; TCRdb stores in-frame clones only, minus some. The data contain about 13,000 clones, roughly 90% of them singletons. The sequences come from CD8+ T cells from peripheral blood mononuclear cells, collected after pregnancy. These receptors originate from a female donor in good health, enrolled as a control in a pregnancy study. CDR3s include the opening cysteine and the closing phenylalanine or tryptophan. The D gene is left open where the match is weak. The size field is filled for only some rows; it gives once, few, many or a size class.

cdr3_aa,cdr3_nt,d_call,clone_size,v_call,cdr3_length,j_call
CASSQDGGQGAYEQYF,TGTGCCAGCAGCCAAGACGGGGGACAGGGGGCCTACGAGCAGTACTTC,TRBD1,-,TRBV14,16,TRBJ2-7
CASSPRTGPFSELFF,TGTGCCAGCAGCCCCCGGACAGGCCCCTTTTCGGAACTGTTTTTT,TRBD1,-,TRBV6-6,15,TRBJ1-4
CASSDTGGAEKLFF,TGTGCCAGCAGTGATACAGGGGGCGCCGAAAAACTGTTTTTT,TRBD1,-,TRBV6-1,14,TRBJ1-4
CASSVGDWGFGGYTF,TGTGCCAGCAGCGTAGGGGACTGGGGCTTTGGTGGCTACACCTTC,-,-,TRBV9,15,TRBJ1-2
CASSLFGELQETQYF,TGTGCCAGCAGTTTATTCGGGGAACTCCAAGAGACCCAGTACTTC,-,-,TRBV28,15,TRBJ2-5
CASSPDRYSNQPQHF,TGTGCCAGCTCACCGGACAGGTATAGCAATCAGCCCCAGCATTTT,TRBD1,-,TRBV18,15,TRBJ1-5
CASSLDPPLDRAYEQYF,TGCGCCAGCAGCTTGGACCCCCCCTTGGACAGGGCCTACGAGCAGTACTTC,TRBD1,once,TRBV5-1,17,TRBJ2-7
CASSEAQNTEAFF,TGTGCCAGCAGTGAAGCACAGAACACTGAAGCTTTCTTT,-,-,TRBV6-1,13,TRBJ1-1
CASGQAGGPDTQYF,TGTGCCAGCGGCCAAGCGGGGGGCCCAGATACGCAGTATTTT,TRBD2,-,TRBV27,14,TRBJ2-3
CASRARTGETRYEQYF,TGTGCAAGTCGCGCCAGGACTGGAGAGACTCGCTACGAGCAGTACTTC,-,-,TRBV12-2,16,TRBJ2-7
CASSQDLGQGSRPQHF,TGTGCCAGCAGCCAAGATTTAGGGCAGGGTAGTCGGCCCCAGCATTTT,-,-,TRBV5-4,16,TRBJ1-5